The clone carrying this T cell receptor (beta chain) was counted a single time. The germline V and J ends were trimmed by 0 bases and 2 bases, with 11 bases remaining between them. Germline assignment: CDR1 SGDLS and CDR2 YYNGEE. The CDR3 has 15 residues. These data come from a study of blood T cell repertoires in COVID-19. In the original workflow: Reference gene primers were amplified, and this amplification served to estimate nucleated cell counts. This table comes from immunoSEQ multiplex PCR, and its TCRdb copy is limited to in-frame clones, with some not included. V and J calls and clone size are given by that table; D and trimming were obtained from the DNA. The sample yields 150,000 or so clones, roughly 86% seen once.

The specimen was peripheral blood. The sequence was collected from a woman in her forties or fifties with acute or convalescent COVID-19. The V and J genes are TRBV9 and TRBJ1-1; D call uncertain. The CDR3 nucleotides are TGTGCCAGCAGCGTAGATGTCAGTCAAAACACTGAAGCTTTCTTT. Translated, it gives CASSVDVSQNTEAFF.